This T cell receptor beta chain comes out of a study of T cell responses to AZD1222 COVID-19 vaccine. General observations from the study: Repertoires were obtained solely post-peak T cell response. Spike was spanned by vaccine-associated CD4 TCRs, which were dominant at 160-218 and 743-854. Donors, mostly white British, included more females; clonal diversity was possibly underestimated.

Sequencing was performed with immunoSEQ multiplex PCR; in TCRdb, only in-frame clones are kept and a portion is missing. The profile shows 110,000 to 150,000 clones, around nine tenths of them singletons. The ends were cut back, 3 bases at V and 3 bases at J, with 12 bases in the middle. From germline, CDR1 is MNHEY and CDR2 SMNVEV (reference sequence). The CDR3 consists of 15 residues. In regard to this clone: Its specificity is unknown.

The rearrangement uses TRBV27 and TRBJ1-5, with a tentative D call TRBD1 (6 bases). The input for sequencing was peripheral blood, taken on day 0 of AZD1222 vaccination. The TCR comes from an adult in good health. This chain's CDR3 is CASSLAGQVNQPQHF. The CDR3 region has the DNA TGTGCCAGCAGTTTGGCGGGACAAGTCAATCAGCCCCAGCATTTT.